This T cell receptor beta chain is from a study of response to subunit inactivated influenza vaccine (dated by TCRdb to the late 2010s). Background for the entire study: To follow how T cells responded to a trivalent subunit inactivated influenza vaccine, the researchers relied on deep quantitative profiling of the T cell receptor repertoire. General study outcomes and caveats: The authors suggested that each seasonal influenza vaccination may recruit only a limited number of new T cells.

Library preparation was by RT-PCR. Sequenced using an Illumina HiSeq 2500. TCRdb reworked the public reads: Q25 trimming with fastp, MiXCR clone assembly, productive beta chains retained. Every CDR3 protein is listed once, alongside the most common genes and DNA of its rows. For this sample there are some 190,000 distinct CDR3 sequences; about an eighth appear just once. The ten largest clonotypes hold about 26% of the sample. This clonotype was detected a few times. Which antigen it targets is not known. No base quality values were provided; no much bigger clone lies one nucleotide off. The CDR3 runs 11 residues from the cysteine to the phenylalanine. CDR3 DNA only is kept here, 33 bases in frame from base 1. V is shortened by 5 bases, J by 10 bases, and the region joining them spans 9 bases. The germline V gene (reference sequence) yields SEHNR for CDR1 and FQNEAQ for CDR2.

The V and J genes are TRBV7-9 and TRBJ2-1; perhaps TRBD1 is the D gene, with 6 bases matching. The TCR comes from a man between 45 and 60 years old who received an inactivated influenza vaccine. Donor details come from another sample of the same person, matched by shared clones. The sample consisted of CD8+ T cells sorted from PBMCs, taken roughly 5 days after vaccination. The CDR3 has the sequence CASSRGFEQFF. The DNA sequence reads TGTGCCAGCAGCAGGGGGTTCGAGCAGTTCTTC.